The 29 T cell receptor beta chains listed next were all sequenced from one sample in a study of graft-versus-host responses after intestinal transplantation. These TCRs are of unknown antigen specificity. Sequencing used immunoSEQ multiplex PCR; TCRdb keeps in-frame clones, though not all of them. The sample shows some 110,000 clones, just under 95% of them seen only once. This specimen was unstimulated CD8+ T cells sorted from spleen or lymph node cells, taken before transplant. These receptors were obtained from a human donor who was the organ donor for an intestinal transplant.

The V gene is TRBV5-1, the J gene TRBJ2-7; TRBD1 matches 9 bases. J was trimmed by 0 bases and V by 5 bases; bases with no gene match: 0. Germline CDR1 and CDR2: SGHRS and YFSETQ. The CDR3 runs 13 residues. CDR3 protein: CASRDRGSYEQYF. The CDR3, as DNA: TGCGCCAGCAGGGACAGGGGCTCCTACGAGCAGTACTTC.

This sequence joins TRBV11-2 and TRBJ2-1, with TRBD1 matching over 9 bases. This CDR3 has 15 residues. The germline V gene has CDR1 SGHAT and CDR2 FQNNGV. V lost 5 bases to trimming and J lost 5 bases; unmatched junction nucleotides: 7. The chain's CDR3 is CASSQTGGTNNEQFF. In DNA form, the CDR3 reads TGTGCCAGCAGCCAAACAGGGGGCACGAACAATGAGCAGTTCTTC.

This clone appeared once. The genes are TRBV27 and TRBJ2-1; TRBD2 might be the D (5 bases). The CDR3 sequence is 14 residues long. Trimming took 6 bases from V and 8 from J, leaving 17 bases between them. From germline, CDR1 is MNHEY and CDR2 SMNVEV (reference sequence). The CDR3 reads CASREGSLDHEQFF. In DNA form, the CDR3 reads TGTGCCAGCAGAGAGGGCTCCCTGGACCATGAGCAGTTCTTC.

The V call is TRBV6-5, the J call TRBJ2-7, with D possibly TRBD1 on 6 matching bases. From germline, CDR1 is MNHEY and CDR2 SVGAGI. The CDR3 has 13 amino acids. V was clipped by 0 bases and J by 4 bases, with 7 bases between them. CDR3: CASSYSRGYEQYF. The CDR3 nucleotides read TGTGCCAGCAGTTACTCCAGGGGTTACGAGCAGTACTTC.

The chain couples TRBV28 to TRBJ2-7; 9 nucleotides agree with TRBD1. Trimming at V came to 6 bases and at J to 1 base, leaving 7 bases not matched to a gene. The CDR3 spans 15 residues. Germline V lookup: CDR1 MDHEN, CDR2 SYDVKM. The CDR3 region has the DNA TGTGCCAGCAGCCTATTTGGACAGGGGTCCTACGAGCAGTACTTC. It specifies CASSLFGQGSYEQYF.

The chain links TRBV5-1 to TRBJ1-2; D is undetermined. CDR3 length: 15 amino acids. The V end lost 4 bases, the J end lost 1 base, and 14 bases lay between the germline ends. CDR1 and CDR2 (germline): SGHRS, YFSETQ. The CDR3 coding sequence is TGCGCCAGCAGCGGAGAAGGAATCTTTAACTATGGCTACACCTTC. The encoded protein is CASSGEGIFNYGYTF. The full variable domain, rest sourced from reference TRBV5-1 and TRBJ1-2, is KAGVTQTPRYLIKTRGQQVTLSCSPISGHRSVSWYQQTPGQGLQFLFEYFSETQRNKGNFPGRFSGRQFSNSRSEMNVSTLELGDSALYLCASSGEGIFNYGYTFGSGTRLTVV.

This clone showed up just once. The chain combines TRBV4-2 with TRBJ2-1; 7 nucleotides match TRBD2. J gave up 2 bases and V 4 bases, and 8 bases lay outside the gene matches. This CDR3 is 16 amino acids long. The germline CDR1 and CDR2 sequences are LGHNA and YNFKEQ. The CDR3 sequence: CASSPLGGRAYNEQFF. DNA for the CDR3: TGTGCCAGCAGCCCCCTGGGAGGGAGGGCCTACAATGAGCAGTTCTTC.

The chain is built from TRBV5-5 and TRBJ2-7; D might be TRBD1 or TRBD2, each matching 6 bases. Trimming removed 0 bases from V and 3 bases from J, with 16 bases in between. This CDR3 is 16 amino acids long. The germline gives CDR1 SGHKS, CDR2 YYEKEE (reference sequence). CDR3 protein: CASSLGPGGTRYEQYF. CDR3 nucleotides: TGTGCCAGCAGCTTGGGCCCGGGCGGGACACGCTACGAGCAGTACTTC.

This clone was observed once. This chain links TRBV9 with TRBJ2-7, with D unclear. The CDR3 consists of 13 residues. CDR1 is SGDLS and CDR2 is YYNGEE in the germline V gene. The germline V and J ends were trimmed by 3 bases and 2 bases, with 9 bases remaining between them. The CDR3 is CASSGNQAYEQYF. Written as DNA, the CDR3 is TGTGCCAGCAGCGGGAATCAGGCCTACGAGCAGTACTTC.

V is TRBV7-8 and J is TRBJ2-7; D tentatively fits TRBD1 or TRBD2 (5 bases each). The germline V and J ends were trimmed by 2 bases and 2 bases, with 13 bases remaining between them. The length of the CDR3 is 15 residues. Germline V gene lookup returns CDR1 SGHVS and CDR2 FQNEAQ. CDR3 coding DNA: TGTGCCAGCAGCTTACTAGGGACCCTGGCCTACGAGCAGTACTTC. Amino acid sequence: CASSLLGTLAYEQYF. Looking up the rest from reference TRBV7-8 and TRBJ2-7 gives the full variable domain: GAGVSQSPRYKVAKRGQDVALRCDPISGHVSLFWYQQALGQGPEFLTYFQNEAQLDKSGLPSDRFFAERPEGSVSTLKIQRTQQEDSAVYLCASSLLGTLAYEQYFGPGTRLTVT.

The sample holds a few counts of this clone. This rearrangement joins TRBV6-6 to TRBJ1-4; D uncertain. Germline V gene data show CDR1 as MNHNY and CDR2 as SVGAGI (reference sequence). This CDR3 is built from 14 residues. With 8 bases removed from V and 4 bases from J, the gap between germline ends came to 14 bases. The CDR3 coding sequence is TGTGCCAGCTCCCCCCGGCGGATTAATGAAAAACTGTTTTTT. It yields the protein CASSPRRINEKLFF.

The chain has TRBV18 and TRBJ2-2; D not resolved. This CDR3 is 13 amino acids long. The germline gives CDR1 KGHSH, CDR2 LQKENI. Trimming removed 3 bases from V and 9 bases from J, with 11 bases in between. The CDR3 is CASSPWQGRELFF. CDR3 nucleotides: TGTGCCAGCTCACCGTGGCAAGGACGGGAGCTGTTTTTT.

The chain employs TRBV12-5 and TRBJ1-5, with 7 bases aligning to TRBD1. The length of the CDR3 is 15 residues. From germline, CDR1 is LGHNT and CDR2 FRNRAP. The V segment lost 6 bases and the J segment 6 bases; nucleotides outside the gene matches: 11. In nucleotides, the CDR3 is TGTGCTAGTGGCCACGAAACAGGGGCAATTCAGCCCCAGCATTTT. Translating it yields CASGHETGAIQPQHF. Drawing the rest from reference TRBV12-5 and TRBJ1-5, the complete variable domain is DARVTQTPRHKVTEMGQEVTMRCQPILGHNTVFWYRQTMMQGLELLAYFRNRAPLDDSGMPKDRFSAEMPDATLATLKIQPSEPRDSAVYFCASGHETGAIQPQHFGDGTRLSIL.

This clone was recorded only once. This chain joins TRBV27 and TRBJ2-5, with TRBD2 matching 9 bases. Germline loops: CDR1 MNHEY, CDR2 SMNVEV (reference sequence). J gave up 5 bases and V 3 bases, and 10 bases lay outside the gene matches. This CDR3 is built from 16 residues. The CDR3 here is CASSFVFKRGAETQYF. The CDR3 region has the DNA TGTGCCAGCAGTTTTGTTTTTAAGCGGGGGGCTGAGACCCAGTACTTC.

V usage is TRBV25-1 and J usage is TRBJ1-5; D is unclear. CDR1 MGHDK and CDR2 SYGVNS come from the germline V gene. This CDR3 is 12 amino acids long. V was trimmed by 0 bases and J by 5 bases, leaving 2 bases between them. The CDR3 spells CASSEYYQPQHF. Written as DNA, the CDR3 is TGTGCCAGCAGTGAATACTATCAGCCCCAGCATTTT.

The chain carries TRBV7-2 and TRBJ2-3, with D maybe TRBD2 (6 bases). V was clipped by 5 bases and J by 0 bases, with 12 bases between them. Germline assignment: CDR1 SGHTA and CDR2 FQGNSA. This CDR3 spans 15 amino acids. CDR3 sequence reads: CASSRGAGSTDTQYF. The DNA of the CDR3 is TGTGCCAGCAGCCGCGGGGCGGGGAGCACAGATACGCAGTATTTT.

The chain couples TRBV19 to TRBJ2-3, with 9 positions matching TRBD2. The CDR3 contains 19 residues. J lost 3 bases, V lost 4 bases, and 17 bases had no gene match. Germline V lookup: CDR1 LNHDA, CDR2 SQIVND (reference sequence). The CDR3, as DNA: TGTGCCAGTAGTAGTCTAGGATTCGGCGGGAGGGCCCTAACAGATACGCAGTATTTT. Amino acids: CASSSLGFGGRALTDTQYF.

The rearrangement joins TRBV27 to TRBJ2-3, with D possibly matching TRBD2 (5 bases). V dropped 4 bases and J dropped 4 bases, with 12 bases sitting between them. Germline V lookup: CDR1 MNHEY, CDR2 SMNVEV (reference sequence). The CDR3 runs to 14 residues. CDR3 amino acids: CASSSLVFPDTQYF. CDR3 bases: TGTGCCAGCAGTTCACTAGTGTTTCCAGATACGCAGTATTTT.

The chain joins TRBV10-1 to TRBJ2-3; D remains unclear. The germline V and J ends were trimmed by 4 bases and 2 bases, with 10 bases remaining between them. The CDR3 covers 14 residues. Germline lookup yields CDR1 WNHNN and CDR2 SYGVQD (reference sequence). In nucleotides, the CDR3 is TGCGCCAGCAGTGCACAAAGGACCACAGATACGCAGTATTTT. Its protein product is CASSAQRTTDTQYF.

The chain has TRBV5-1 and TRBJ1-4; no firm D call. Germline CDR1 SGHRS, CDR2 YFSETQ. The CDR3 length is 15 residues. Trimming stripped 4 bases from V and 7 bases from J, with 17 bases between. The CDR3 sequence: CASSPGDGESEKLFF. The CDR3 coding sequence is TGCGCCAGCAGCCCAGGAGATGGGGAAAGTGAAAAACTGTTTTTT.

J is TRBJ2-1 and V is TRBV9; 8 positions match TRBD2. V trimming: 0 bases; J trimming: 4 bases; junction bases outside the gene matches: 3. This CDR3 has 15 residues. Per the germline V gene, CDR1 is SGDLS and CDR2 is YYNGEE. The CDR3 DNA sequence: TGTGCCAGCAGCGTAGACCCGGGAGGGTACAATGAGCAGTTCTTC. It encodes CASSVDPGGYNEQFF.

The gene calls are TRBV5-4 and TRBJ2-1; D is undetermined. V lost 0 bases to trimming and J lost 0 bases, with 10 bases between them. Germline CDR1 SGHNT, CDR2 YYREEE (reference sequence). The CDR3 contains 16 residues. CDR3 protein: CASSLGLEGSYNEQFF. CDR3 bases: TGTGCCAGCAGCTTGGGACTCGAAGGCTCCTACAATGAGCAGTTCTTC. Variable domain in full (rest from reference TRBV5-4 and TRBJ2-1): ETGVTQSPTHLIKTRGQQVTLRCSSQSGHNTVSWYQQALGQGPQFIFQYYREEENGRGNFPPRFSGLQFPNYSSELNVNALELDDSALYLCASSLGLEGSYNEQFFGPGTRLTVL.

The rearrangement links TRBV27 to TRBJ2-7; no clear D gene. The CDR3 runs 13 residues. Germline assignment: CDR1 MNHEY and CDR2 SMNVEV (reference sequence). V lost 2 bases and J lost 1, with 6 bases in between. The CDR3 loop is CASSLLPSYEQYF. CDR3 in DNA: TGTGCCAGCAGTTTACTCCCATCCTACGAGCAGTACTTC.

This chain joins TRBV29-1 and TRBJ1-4, with 9 bases fitting TRBD1. Germline assignment: CDR1 SQVTM and CDR2 ANQGSEA. The CDR3 is 14 residues long. Trimming took 6 bases from V and 7 from J; bases not matched to a gene: 9. In DNA form, the CDR3 reads TGCAGCGTCGATCCGGGACAGGGAGGTGAAAAACTGTTTTTT. This sequence encodes CSVDPGQGGEKLFF. The complete variable domain, with remaining parts taken from reference TRBV29-1 and TRBJ1-4, reads SAVISQKPSRDICQRGTSLTIQCQVDSQVTMMFWYRQQPGQSLTLIATANQGSEATYESGFVIDKFPISRPNLTFSTLTVSNMSPEDSSIYLCSVDPGQGGEKLFFGSGTQLSVL.

Notes on this clone: The same CDR3 also results from other DNA sequences found in this sample. The chain recombines TRBV7-9 with TRBJ2-1, with 10 bases identical to TRBD1. V dropped 4 bases and J dropped 7; count of bases not matched to a gene: 7. Germline assignment: CDR1 SEHNR and CDR2 FQNEAQ (reference sequence). There are 15 residues in the CDR3. The CDR3 DNA reads as TGTGCCAGCAGCTACAAACCGGGACAGGGGAATGAGCAGTTCTTC. It encodes CASSYKPGQGNEQFF.

The chain links TRBV6-1 to TRBJ2-7; 11 nucleotides align to TRBD2. Trimming at V came to 6 bases and at J to 5 bases, leaving 9 bases not matched to a gene. Germline V gives CDR1 MNHNS, CDR2 SASEGT. The CDR3 runs to 15 residues. The CDR3 reads CASRDIAGGLDEQYF. Written as DNA, the CDR3 is TGTGCCAGCAGAGACATAGCGGGAGGGCTCGACGAGCAGTACTTC.

V gene TRBV4-1 combines with J gene TRBJ2-1, with 7 bases fitting TRBD1. This CDR3 has 15 amino acids. The junction had 1 base not matched to a gene; V was cut back by 0 bases and J by 2 bases. In germline, CDR1 is MGHRA, CDR2 YSYEKL. The CDR3 DNA follows: TGCGCCAGCAGCCAAGATCAGGGGGCCTACAATGAGCAGTTCTTC. It translates to CASSQDQGAYNEQFF.

The chain combines TRBV13 with TRBJ2-7; 7 positions agree with TRBD2. Germline assignment: CDR1 PRHDT and CDR2 FYEKMQ (reference sequence). Losses at the gene ends were 3 bases for V and 2 bases for J; bases not matched to a gene: 4. CDR3 length equals 14 residues. CDR3 nucleotide sequence: TGTGCCAGCAGCTTCTCTAGCGGCACCTACGAGCAGTACTTC. Translated, it gives CASSFSSGTYEQYF.

The V and J genes are TRBV5-4 and TRBJ2-4; a weak D match, TRBD1 (6 bases). V shed 0 bases and J shed 6 bases, with 10 bases lying between them. In germline, CDR1 is SGHNT, CDR2 YYREEE (reference sequence). There are 14 residues in the CDR3. This chain's CDR3 is CASSLGGQGNIQYF. In DNA, the CDR3 is TGTGCCAGCAGCTTGGGGGGGCAGGGAAACATTCAGTACTTC.